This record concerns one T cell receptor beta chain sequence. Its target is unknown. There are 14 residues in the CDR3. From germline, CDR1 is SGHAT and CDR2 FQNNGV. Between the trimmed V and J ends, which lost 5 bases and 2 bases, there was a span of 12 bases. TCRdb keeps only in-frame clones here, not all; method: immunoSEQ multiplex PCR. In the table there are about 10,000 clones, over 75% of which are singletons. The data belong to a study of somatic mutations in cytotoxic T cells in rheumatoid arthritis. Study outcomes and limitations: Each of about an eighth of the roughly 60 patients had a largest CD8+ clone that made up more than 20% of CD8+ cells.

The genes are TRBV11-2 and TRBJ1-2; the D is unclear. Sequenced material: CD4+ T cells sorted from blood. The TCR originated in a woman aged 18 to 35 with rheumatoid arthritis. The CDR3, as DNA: TGTGCCAGCAGCCTCACGACCGGGAACTATGGCTACACCTTC. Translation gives CASSLTTGNYGYTF.